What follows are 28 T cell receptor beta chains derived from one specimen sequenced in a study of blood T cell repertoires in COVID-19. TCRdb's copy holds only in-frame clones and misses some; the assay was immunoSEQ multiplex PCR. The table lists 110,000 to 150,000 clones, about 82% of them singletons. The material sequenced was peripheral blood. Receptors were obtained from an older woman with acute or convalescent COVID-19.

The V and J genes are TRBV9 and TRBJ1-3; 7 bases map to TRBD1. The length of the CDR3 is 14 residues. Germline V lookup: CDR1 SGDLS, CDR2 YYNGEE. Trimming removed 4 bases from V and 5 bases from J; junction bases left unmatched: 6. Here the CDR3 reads CASSKTGSRNTIYF. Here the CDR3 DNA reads TGTGCCAGCAGCAAGACAGGGTCGAGAAACACCATATATTTT.

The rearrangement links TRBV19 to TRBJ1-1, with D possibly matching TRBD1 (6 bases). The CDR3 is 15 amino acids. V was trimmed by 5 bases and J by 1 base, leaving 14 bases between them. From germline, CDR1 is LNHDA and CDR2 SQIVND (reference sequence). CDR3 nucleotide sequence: TGTGCCAGTAGTCCCTATGGGGGCAAGAACACTGAAGCTTTCTTT. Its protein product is CASSPYGGKNTEAFF.

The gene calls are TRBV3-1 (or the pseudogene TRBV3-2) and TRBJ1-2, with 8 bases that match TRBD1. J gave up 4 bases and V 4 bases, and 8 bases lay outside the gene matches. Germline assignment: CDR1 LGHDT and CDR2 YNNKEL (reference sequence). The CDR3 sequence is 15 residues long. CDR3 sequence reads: CASSLGTGRGYGYTF. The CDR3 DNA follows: TGTGCCAGCAGCCTCGGGACAGGTCGTGGCTATGGCTACACCTTC.

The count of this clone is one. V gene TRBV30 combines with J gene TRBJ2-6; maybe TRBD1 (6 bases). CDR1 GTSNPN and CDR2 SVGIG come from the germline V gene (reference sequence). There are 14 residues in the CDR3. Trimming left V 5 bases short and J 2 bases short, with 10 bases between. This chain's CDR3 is CAWSQGTGANVLTF. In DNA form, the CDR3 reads TGTGCCTGGTCACAGGGCACTGGGGCCAACGTCCTGACTTTC.

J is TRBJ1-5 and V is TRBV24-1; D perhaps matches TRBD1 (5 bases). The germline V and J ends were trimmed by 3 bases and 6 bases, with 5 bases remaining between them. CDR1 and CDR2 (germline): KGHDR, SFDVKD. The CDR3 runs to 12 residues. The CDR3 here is CATSDQGQPQHF. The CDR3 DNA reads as TGTGCCACCAGTGATCAGGGTCAGCCCCAGCATTTT.

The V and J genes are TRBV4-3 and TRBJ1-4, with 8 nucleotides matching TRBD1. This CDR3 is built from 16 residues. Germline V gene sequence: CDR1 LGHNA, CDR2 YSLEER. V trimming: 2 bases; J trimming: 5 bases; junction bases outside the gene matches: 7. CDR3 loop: CASSQTPRTGNEKLFF. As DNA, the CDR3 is TGCGCCAGCAGCCAAACGCCCAGGACAGGGAATGAAAAACTGTTTTTT.

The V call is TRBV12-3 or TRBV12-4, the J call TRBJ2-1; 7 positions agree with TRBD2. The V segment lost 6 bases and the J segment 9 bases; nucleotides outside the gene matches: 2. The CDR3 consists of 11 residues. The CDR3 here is CASRAGVEQFF. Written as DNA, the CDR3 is TGTGCCAGCAGGGCGGGGGTTGAGCAGTTCTTC.

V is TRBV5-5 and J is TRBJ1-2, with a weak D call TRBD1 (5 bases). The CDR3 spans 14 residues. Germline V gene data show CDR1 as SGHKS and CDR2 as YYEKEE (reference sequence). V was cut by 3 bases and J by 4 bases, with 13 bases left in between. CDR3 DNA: TGTGCCAGCAGCTCGCTAGGGGCCCTCTATGGCTACACCTTC. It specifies CASSSLGALYGYTF.

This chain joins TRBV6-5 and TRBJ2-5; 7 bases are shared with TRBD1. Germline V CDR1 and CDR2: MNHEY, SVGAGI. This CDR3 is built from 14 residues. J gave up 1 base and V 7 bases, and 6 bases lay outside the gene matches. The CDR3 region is CASTLGQFQETQYF. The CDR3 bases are TGTGCCAGCACCCTGGGACAGTTCCAAGAGACCCAGTACTTC.

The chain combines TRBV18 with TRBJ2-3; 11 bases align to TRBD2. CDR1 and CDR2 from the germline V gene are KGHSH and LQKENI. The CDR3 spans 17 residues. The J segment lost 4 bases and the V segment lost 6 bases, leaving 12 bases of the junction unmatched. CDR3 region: CASSPIAGGARADTQYF. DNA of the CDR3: TGTGCCAGCTCTCCGATAGCGGGGGGGGCCAGGGCAGATACGCAGTATTTT.

Here the CDR3 reads CASSLNSLRTSGGVYEQFF. The CDR3 DNA reads as TGTGCCAGCAGCCTCAATTCTCTGAGGACTAGCGGGGGGGTATATGAGCAGTTCTTC. The rearrangement links TRBV4-2 to TRBJ2-1, with 15 bases matching TRBD2. This CDR3 is 19 amino acids long. Germline lookup yields CDR1 LGHNA and CDR2 YNFKEQ. Trimming at V came to 4 bases and at J to 8 bases, leaving 15 bases not matched to a gene.

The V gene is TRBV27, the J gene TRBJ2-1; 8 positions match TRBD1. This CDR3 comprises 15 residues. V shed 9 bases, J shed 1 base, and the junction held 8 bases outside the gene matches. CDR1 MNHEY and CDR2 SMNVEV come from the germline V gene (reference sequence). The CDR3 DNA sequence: TGTGCCAGTGGCAGGGGGCCGGGATCCTACAATGAGCAGTTCTTC. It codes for CASGRGPGSYNEQFF.

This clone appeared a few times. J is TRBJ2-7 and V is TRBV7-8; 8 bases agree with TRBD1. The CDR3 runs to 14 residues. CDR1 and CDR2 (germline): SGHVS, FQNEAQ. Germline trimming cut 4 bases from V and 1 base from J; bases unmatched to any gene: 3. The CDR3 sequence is CASSWTGKSYEQYF. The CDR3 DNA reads TGTGCCAGCAGCTGGACAGGGAAATCCTACGAGCAGTACTTC.

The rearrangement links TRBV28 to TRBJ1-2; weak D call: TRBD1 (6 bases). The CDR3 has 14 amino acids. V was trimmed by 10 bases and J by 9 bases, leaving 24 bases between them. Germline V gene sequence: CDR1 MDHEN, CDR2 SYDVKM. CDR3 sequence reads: CATLHNREPRSYTF. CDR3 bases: TGTGCCACCCTACATAACAGGGAGCCTAGAAGCTACACCTTC.

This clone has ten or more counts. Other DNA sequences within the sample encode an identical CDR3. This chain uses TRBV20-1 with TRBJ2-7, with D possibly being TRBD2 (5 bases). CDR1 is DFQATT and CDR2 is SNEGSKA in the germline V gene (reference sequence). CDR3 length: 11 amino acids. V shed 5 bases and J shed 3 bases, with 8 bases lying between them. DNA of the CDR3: TGCAGTGCTTACCGGGACTACGAGCAGTACTTC. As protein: CSAYRDYEQYF.

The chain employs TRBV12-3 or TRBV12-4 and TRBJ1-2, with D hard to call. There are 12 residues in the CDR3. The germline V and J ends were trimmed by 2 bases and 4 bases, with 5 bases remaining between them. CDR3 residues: CASSLNSYGYTF. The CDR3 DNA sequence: TGTGCCAGCAGTTTAAACAGCTATGGCTACACCTTC.

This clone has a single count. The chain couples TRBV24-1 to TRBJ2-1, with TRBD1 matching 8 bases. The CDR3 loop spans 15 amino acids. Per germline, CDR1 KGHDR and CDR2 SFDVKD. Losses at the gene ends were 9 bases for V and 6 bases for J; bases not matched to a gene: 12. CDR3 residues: CATANGQGSTNEQFF. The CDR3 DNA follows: TGTGCCACCGCGAACGGACAGGGAAGTACCAATGAGCAGTTCTTC.

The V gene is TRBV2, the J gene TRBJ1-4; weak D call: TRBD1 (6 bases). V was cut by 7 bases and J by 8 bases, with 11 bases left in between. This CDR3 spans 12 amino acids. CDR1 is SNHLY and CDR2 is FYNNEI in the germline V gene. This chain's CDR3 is CASIMGAEKLFF. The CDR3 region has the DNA TGTGCCAGCATTATGGGGGCCGAAAAACTGTTTTTT.

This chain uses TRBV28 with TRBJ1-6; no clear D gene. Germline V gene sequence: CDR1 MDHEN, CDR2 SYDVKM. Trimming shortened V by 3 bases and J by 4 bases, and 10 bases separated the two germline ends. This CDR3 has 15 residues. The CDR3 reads CASSFRGLYNSPLHF. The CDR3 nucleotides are TGTGCCAGCAGTTTTCGCGGACTGTATAATTCACCCCTCCACTTT.

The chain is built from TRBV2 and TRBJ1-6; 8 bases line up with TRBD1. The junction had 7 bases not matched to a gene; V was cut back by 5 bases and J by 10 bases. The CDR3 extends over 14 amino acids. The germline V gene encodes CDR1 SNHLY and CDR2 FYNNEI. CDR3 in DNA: TGTGCCAGCAGTCCAGACAGGGGTGGATCACCCCTCCACTTT. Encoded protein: CASSPDRGGSPLHF.

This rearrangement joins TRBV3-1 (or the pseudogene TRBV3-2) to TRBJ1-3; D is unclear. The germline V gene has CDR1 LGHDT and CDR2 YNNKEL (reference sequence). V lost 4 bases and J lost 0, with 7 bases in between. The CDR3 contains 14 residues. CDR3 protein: CASSRRSSGNTIYF. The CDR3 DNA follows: TGTGCCAGCAGCCGCAGGTCCTCTGGAAACACCATATATTTT.

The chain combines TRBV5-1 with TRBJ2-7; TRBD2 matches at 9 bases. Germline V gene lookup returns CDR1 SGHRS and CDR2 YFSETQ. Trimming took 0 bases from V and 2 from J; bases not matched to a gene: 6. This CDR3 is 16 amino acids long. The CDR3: CASSLVLAGLAYEQYF. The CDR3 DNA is TGCGCCAGCAGCTTGGTCCTAGCGGGGCTAGCCTACGAGCAGTACTTC.

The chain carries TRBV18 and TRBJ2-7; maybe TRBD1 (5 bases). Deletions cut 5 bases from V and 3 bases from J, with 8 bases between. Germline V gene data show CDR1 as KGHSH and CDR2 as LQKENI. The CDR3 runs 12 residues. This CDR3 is CASSTDSYEQYF. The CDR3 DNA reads TGTGCCAGCTCAACCGACAGCTACGAGCAGTACTTC.

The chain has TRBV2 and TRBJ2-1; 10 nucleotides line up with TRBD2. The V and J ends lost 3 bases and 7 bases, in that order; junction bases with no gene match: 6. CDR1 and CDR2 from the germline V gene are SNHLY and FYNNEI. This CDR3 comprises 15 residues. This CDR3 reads CASSDSSGGWNEQFF. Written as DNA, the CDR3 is TGTGCCAGCAGTGATTCTAGCGGGGGATGGAATGAGCAGTTCTTC.

The CDR3 here is CASSQGNRPETEAFF. For the CDR3, the DNA is TGTGCCAGCAGCCAAGGAAACAGGCCGGAGACTGAAGCTTTCTTT. The genes are TRBV4-2 and TRBJ1-1; D possibly corresponds to TRBD1 (5 bases). Germline V gene sequence: CDR1 LGHNA, CDR2 YNFKEQ. Trimming left V 1 base short and J 5 bases short, with 14 bases between. The length of the CDR3 is 15 residues.

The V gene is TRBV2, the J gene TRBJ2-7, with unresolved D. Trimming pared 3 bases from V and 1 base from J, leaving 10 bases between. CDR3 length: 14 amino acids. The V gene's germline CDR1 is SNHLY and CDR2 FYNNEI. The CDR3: CASSEETVSYEQYF. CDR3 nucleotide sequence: TGTGCCAGCAGTGAGGAGACTGTTTCCTACGAGCAGTACTTC. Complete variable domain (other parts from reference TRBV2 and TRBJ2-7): EPEVTQTPSHQVTQMGQEVILRCVPISNHLYFYWYRQILGQKVEFLVSFYNNEISEKSEIFDDQFSVERPDGSNFTLKIRSTKLEDSAMYFCASSEETVSYEQYFGPGTRLTVT.

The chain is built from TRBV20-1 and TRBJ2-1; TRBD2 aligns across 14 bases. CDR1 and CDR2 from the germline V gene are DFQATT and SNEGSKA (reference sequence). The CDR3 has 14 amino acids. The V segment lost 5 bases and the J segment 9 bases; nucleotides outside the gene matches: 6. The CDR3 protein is CSAGGLAGGSEQFF. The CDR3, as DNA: TGCAGTGCTGGTGGACTAGCGGGGGGTAGTGAGCAGTTCTTC.

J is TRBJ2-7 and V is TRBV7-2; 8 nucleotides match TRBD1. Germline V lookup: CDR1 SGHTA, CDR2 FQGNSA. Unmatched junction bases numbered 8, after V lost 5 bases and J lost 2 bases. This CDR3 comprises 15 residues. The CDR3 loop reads CASSHRTGLAYEQYF. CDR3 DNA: TGTGCCAGCAGCCATAGGACAGGGCTAGCCTACGAGCAGTACTTC.